The T cell receptor beta chain described here comes from a study of blood T cell repertoires in COVID-19. Study information: Specimens from acute and convalescent COVID-19 originated in the United States, Italy and Spain. PBMCs, B-cell-depleted T cells, or T cells were the source of the cDNA or gDNA that made up the material.

Trimming stripped 4 bases from V and 10 bases from J, with 19 bases between. The CDR3 sequence is 14 residues long. Per germline, CDR1 GTSNPN and CDR2 SVGIG (reference sequence). Assignments of participants to cohorts depended upon their own reported clinical history. Either two negative PCRs, clearance, or symptom resolution qualified Cohort 3 donors as recovered. This table comes from immunoSEQ multiplex PCR, and its TCRdb copy is limited to in-frame clones, with some not included. The sample carries more than 450,000 clones, about nine tenths recorded once. This sequence joins TRBV30 and TRBJ1-4; weak D call: TRBD1 (6 bases). The receptor was isolated from a woman in her late teens or twenties who had recovered from COVID-19. The sequencing input was PBMCs or T cells enriched from blood (not recorded which). The CDR3 region has the DNA TGTGCCTGGAACCCCGCGGCGGGGGCGGGAAAACTGTTTTTT. Protein sequence: CAWNPAAGAGKLFF.